The text below deals with one T cell receptor (beta chain). Its target is not known. This record belongs to a study of cytomegalovirus exposure and HLA in healthy donors. Trimming cost V 2 bases and J 3 bases, with 7 bases left between them. The CDR3 contains 14 residues. CDR1 is SGHTA and CDR2 is FQGTGA in the germline V gene. General observations from the study: Later analysis identified a missense DCLRE1C variant that was linked to TCR beta V- and J-gene trimming. Sequencing likely caused a cluster of highly shared sequence variants.

PCR employed 60 Vbeta and 13 Jbeta primers. TCRdb's copy holds only in-frame clones and misses some; the assay was immunoSEQ multiplex PCR. This sample has some 120,000 clones, with around 77% found just once. The sample was PBMCs. The receptor's source is a man between 40 and 49 years old in good health and CMV-seropositive. The rearrangement joins TRBV7-3 to TRBJ2-2, with D uncertain. The CDR3: CASSLGDYTGELFF. The DNA for the CDR3 is TGTGCCAGCAGCTTAGGAGATTACACCGGGGAGCTGTTTTTT.